Following are 21 T cell receptor beta chains from one sample sequenced in a study of blood T cell repertoires in COVID-19. Profiled with immunoSEQ multiplex PCR; TCRdb holds only in-frame clones, not every one. In the table there are 150,000 to 200,000 clones, 80% to 90% of which are singletons. Sequenced sample: PBMCs or T cells enriched from blood (not recorded which). These receptor sequences come from a woman under 30 who had recovered from COVID-19.

The gene calls are TRBV9 and TRBJ2-7, with D perhaps matching TRBD2 (5 bases). CDR1 is SGDLS, CDR2 YYNGEE, per germline. V lost 0 bases and J lost 0, with 10 bases in between. The CDR3 runs to 15 residues. CDR3 loop: CASSVAGSSSYEQYF. The CDR3 DNA reads as TGTGCCAGCAGCGTAGCGGGGTCCAGCTCCTACGAGCAGTACTTC.

The V gene is TRBV5-4, the J gene TRBJ2-3; 11 bases are shared with TRBD2. CDR3 size: 14 residues. CDR1 is SGHNT, CDR2 YYREEE, per germline (reference sequence). The V and J ends lost 3 bases and 6 bases, in that order; junction bases with no gene match: 3. The CDR3 DNA reads TGTGCCAGCAGCTCCCGACTAGCGGGGGATACGCAGTATTTT. Translation: CASSSRLAGDTQYF.

The rearrangement joins TRBV6-4 to TRBJ1-4; 9 bases agree with TRBD1. V lost 6 bases to trimming and J lost 7 bases; unmatched junction nucleotides: 6. The length of the CDR3 is 14 residues. Germline CDR1 and CDR2: MRHNA and SNTAGT. CDR3 nucleotides: TGTGCCAGCAGAGAACAGGGGGCGATTGAAAAACTGTTTTTT. It yields the protein CASREQGAIEKLFF.

The V and J genes are TRBV3-1 (or the pseudogene TRBV3-2) and TRBJ1-2; TRBD1 agrees at 7 bases. CDR3 length: 17 amino acids. Per germline, CDR1 LGHDT and CDR2 YNNKEL (reference sequence). Trimming took 3 bases from V and 0 from J; bases not matched to a gene: 10. The CDR3 here is CASSQGDSTTANYGYTF. DNA of the CDR3: TGTGCCAGCAGCCAGGGGGACAGCACCACCGCTAACTATGGCTACACCTTC.

The chain combines TRBV5-4 with TRBJ2-3, with TRBD2 identical over 7 bases. Germline lookup yields CDR1 SGHNT and CDR2 YYREEE (reference sequence). The CDR3 has 15 amino acids. V lost 2 bases to trimming and J lost 4 bases; unmatched junction nucleotides: 7. The CDR3 region is CASSLGSGVSDTQYF. CDR3 sequence (DNA): TGTGCCAGCAGCTTAGGGAGCGGGGTGTCAGATACGCAGTATTTT.

The rearrangement joins TRBV19 to TRBJ1-1; weak D call: TRBD1 (5 bases). V gave up 7 bases and J gave up 2 bases, with 11 bases separating them. CDR1 and CDR2 from the germline V gene are LNHDA and SQIVND (reference sequence). CDR3 length: 13 amino acids. The CDR3 loop reads CASKAGPNTEAFF. CDR3 nucleotides: TGTGCCAGTAAAGCAGGGCCTAACACTGAAGCTTTCTTT.

This chain joins TRBV19 and TRBJ1-5; 8 bases align to TRBD1. The V and J ends lost 7 bases and 16 bases, in that order; junction bases with no gene match: 9. CDR3 length: 11 amino acids. Germline V gene lookup returns CDR1 LNHDA and CDR2 SQIVND (reference sequence). Written as DNA, the CDR3 is TGTGCCAGTACCCTAGGACAGGGCCTACATTTT. This translates into CASTLGQGLHF.

The chain is built from TRBV4-2 and TRBJ1-1; tentatively, D is TRBD1 (5 bases). Germline loops: CDR1 LGHNA, CDR2 YNFKEQ. The V gene lost 2 bases and the J gene lost 0 bases, with 19 bases spanning the gap. This CDR3 is 18 amino acids long. The DNA for the CDR3 is TGTGCCAGCAGCCAACCCTATCCGGAGGGACTTATGAACACTGAAGCTTTCTTT. Translation: CASSQPYPEGLMNTEAFF.

The chain joins TRBV7-9 to TRBJ2-5; 7 nucleotides line up with TRBD1. Germline V CDR1 and CDR2: SEHNR, FQNEAQ (reference sequence). V lost 5 bases, J lost 2 bases, and 8 bases stayed unmatched. The CDR3 runs 15 residues. The CDR3 DNA reads TGTGCCAGCAGCCAGACAGGGAGTGGACAAGAGACCCAGTACTTC. This gives the protein CASSQTGSGQETQYF.

The CDR3 DNA reads as TGTGCCAGCAGTTTACGCGGGACAGGGTACTACGAGCAGTACTTC. Translating gives CASSLRGTGYYEQYF. J is TRBJ2-7 and V is TRBV28; 9 bases match TRBD1. CDR3 length equals 15 residues. V shed 2 bases, J shed 3 bases, and the junction held 5 bases outside the gene matches. Per germline, CDR1 MDHEN and CDR2 SYDVKM.

The rearrangement uses TRBV5-1 and TRBJ2-1, with 10 nucleotides matching TRBD1. V gave up 0 bases and J gave up 7 bases; unmatched junction bases: 7. CDR3 length: 16 amino acids. The germline V gene has CDR1 SGHRS and CDR2 YFSETQ. CDR3 region: CASSLVGTGVLNEQFF. DNA of the CDR3: TGCGCCAGCAGCTTGGTCGGGACAGGGGTCTTGAATGAGCAGTTCTTC.

This clone showed up just a few times. This sequence joins TRBV6-4 and TRBJ2-2, with a weak D call TRBD2 (6 bases). Germline CDR1 is MRHNA and CDR2 is SNTAGT. V lost 6 bases, J lost 3 bases, and 11 bases lay in between. The CDR3 has 14 amino acids. The chain's CDR3 is CASRWDSHTGELFF. The CDR3 region has the DNA TGTGCCAGCAGATGGGACTCCCACACCGGGGAGCTGTTTTTT.

This clone was seen more than once but under ten times. The V gene is TRBV6-5, the J gene TRBJ1-2; D gene unclear. Trimming removed 6 bases at V and 7 bases at J, with 9 bases between. The CDR3 runs 11 residues. Germline V gives CDR1 MNHEY, CDR2 SVGAGI. DNA of the CDR3: TGTGCCAGCAGCTCCCGTCTTGGCTACACCTTC. Translation: CASSSRLGYTF.

This clone was found once. CDR3 bases: TGTGCCAGCACCCCCCGGGAAGGTCAGCCCCAGCATTTT. Its translation is CASTPREGQPQHF. This sequence joins TRBV2 and TRBJ1-5, with D hard to call. V lost 7 bases and J lost 6, with 13 bases in between. Germline CDR1 is SNHLY and CDR2 is FYNNEI. The CDR3 is 13 residues long.

The chain uses TRBV28 and TRBJ1-1, with D uncertain. The CDR3 has 12 amino acids. Trimming stripped 3 bases from V and 1 base from J, with 3 bases between. Germline assignment: CDR1 MDHEN and CDR2 SYDVKM. In nucleotides, the CDR3 is TGTGCCAGCAGTTTTCGGAACACTGAAGCTTTCTTT. Translation gives CASSFRNTEAFF.

The CDR3 sequence: CASSFGQVTEAFF. DNA for the CDR3: TGTGCCAGCAGCTTTGGACAGGTCACTGAAGCTTTCTTT. V usage is TRBV11-2 and J usage is TRBJ1-1, with TRBD1 matching over 7 bases. Unmatched junction bases numbered 2, after V lost 3 bases and J lost 4 bases. This CDR3 spans 13 amino acids. The germline CDR1 and CDR2 sequences are SGHAT and FQNNGV.

This sequence joins TRBV14 and TRBJ2-6; no clear D gene. CDR1 and CDR2 from the germline V gene are SGHDN and FVKESK. This CDR3 has 17 amino acids. Trimming cost V 0 bases and J 0 bases, with 9 bases left between them. The CDR3 spells CASSQDFRFSGANVLTF. The CDR3, as DNA: TGTGCCAGCAGCCAAGATTTTCGGTTCTCTGGGGCCAACGTCCTGACTTTC.

The rearrangement uses TRBV24-1 and TRBJ1-5; 7 bases fit TRBD1. This CDR3 is built from 16 residues. The ends lost 3 bases at V and 2 bases at J; junction bases unmatched: 6. Germline V lookup: CDR1 KGHDR, CDR2 SFDVKD. CDR3 in DNA: TGTGCCACCAGTGATACCCGACAGGGAGGCAATCAGCCCCAGCATTTT. Translated, it gives CATSDTRQGGNQPQHF.

This chain joins TRBV14 and TRBJ1-6; 8 bases are a match to TRBD1. Trimming cost V 6 bases and J 8 bases; bases outside gene matches: 6. Germline CDR1 SGHDN, CDR2 FVKESK. The CDR3 has 14 amino acids. The CDR3 bases are TGTGCCAGCAGACCGACAGGGGCCCATTCACCCCTCCACTTT. Encoded protein: CASRPTGAHSPLHF.

This chain uses TRBV3-1 (or the pseudogene TRBV3-2) with TRBJ2-5, with 11 bases fitting TRBD1. Germline CDR1 is LGHDT and CDR2 is YNNKEL (reference sequence). Trimming at V came to 0 bases and at J to 4 bases, leaving 1 base not matched to a gene. This CDR3 has 15 amino acids. The DNA for the CDR3 is TGTGCCAGCAGCCAAGACGGGACAGGGGGAGAGACCCAGTACTTC. Encoded protein: CASSQDGTGGETQYF.

The V gene is TRBV5-1, the J gene TRBJ1-6; 9 bases map to TRBD1. From germline, CDR1 is SGHRS and CDR2 YFSETQ. Trimming took 3 bases from V and 4 from J; bases not matched to a gene: 5. The CDR3 has 16 amino acids. The CDR3 DNA reads as TGCGCCAGCAGCTGGACCGGGACAGGGTATAATTCACCCCTCCACTTT. Translated, it gives CASSWTGTGYNSPLHF. The variable domain in full, with the rest retrieved from reference TRBV5-1 and TRBJ1-6, is KAGVTQTPRYLIKTRGQQVTLSCSPISGHRSVSWYQQTPGQGLQFLFEYFSETQRNKGNFPGRFSGRQFSNSRSEMNVSTLELGDSALYLCASSWTGTGYNSPLHFGNGTRLTVT.